Listed below are T cell receptor beta chains from one sample, sequenced in a study of shared clonotypes between healthy human individuals. TCRdb's copy holds only in-frame clones and misses some; the assay was immunoSEQ multiplex PCR. The sample lists under 850,000 clones; around 70% were seen once. Material for sequencing was memory CD4+ T cells sorted from blood. The receptors come from a woman aged 25-40 years in good health. CDR3s include the opening cysteine and the closing phenylalanine or tryptophan. D genes are given only for firm matches.

J: TRBJ2-5
V: TRBV30
D: NA
CDR3: CAGKRTQFVETQYF

J: TRBJ1-4
V: TRBV6-1
D: NA
CDR3: CASSAPEKLFF

J: TRBJ2-3
V: TRBV28
D: NA
CDR3: CASSPQRWNTQYF

J: TRBJ2-1
V: TRBV19
D: TRBD2
CDR3: CASSIIPGTSAYNEQFF

J: TRBJ2-7
V: TRBV10-1
D: NA
CDR3: CASSEGFYEQYF

J: TRBJ2-3
V: TRBV28
D: NA
CDR3: CASSSLAKGADTQYF

J: TRBJ1-1
V: TRBV6-5
D: NA
CDR3: CASSLRTPPGAFF

J: TRBJ1-5
V: TRBV30
D: TRBD1
CDR3: CAWSSRGTGGWQPQHF

J: TRBJ2-7
V: TRBV11-2
D: NA
CDR3: CASSPAQYEQYF

J: TRBJ2-3
V: TRBV19
D: NA
CDR3: CASSLQSITDTQYF

J: TRBJ1-1
V: TRBV11-2
D: TRBD1
CDR3: CASSLGTGPNTEAFF

J: TRBJ2-7
V: TRBV5-8
D: NA
CDR3: CASRNWQVYEQYF

J: TRBJ1-4
V: TRBV19
D: NA
CDR3: CASSILGMGEKLFF

J: TRBJ2-1
V: TRBV7-6
D: NA
CDR3: CASSLTRSYNEQFF

J: TRBJ2-2
V: TRBV7-7
D: NA
CDR3: CASSPTGSPTGELFF

J: TRBJ1-2
V: TRBV4-2
D: NA
CDR3: CASSQDRQVGGYTF

J: TRBJ1-5
V: TRBV6-1
D: TRBD1
CDR3: CASREDRASNQPQHF

J: TRBJ2-2
V: TRBV27
D: TRBD1
CDR3: CASRTGSGELFF

J: TRBJ2-5
V: TRBV28
D: NA
CDR3: CASSYLQVQETQYF

J: TRBJ1-2
V: TRBV18
D: NA
CDR3: CASSPARENYGYTF

J: TRBJ2-5
V: TRBV2
D: NA
CDR3: CASGSFQETQYF

J: TRBJ1-4
V: TRBV7-2
D: TRBD1
CDR3: CASSYDRGREKLFF

J: TRBJ1-6
V: TRBV30
D: TRBD1
CDR3: CALSGGYNSPLHF

J: TRBJ1-1
V: TRBV7-2
D: TRBD1
CDR3: CASSTQGAITNTEAFF

J: TRBJ2-6
V: TRBV15
D: NA
CDR3: CATSRVVGSGANVLTF

J: TRBJ1-1
V: TRBV11-3
D: NA
CDR3: CASSSRRVSPNTEAFF

J: TRBJ2-3
V: TRBV5-5
D: NA
CDR3: CASSFLDLGATQYF

J: TRBJ2-3
V: TRBV2
D: TRBD2
CDR3: CASSSTSGGTDTQYF

J: TRBJ2-7
V: TRBV27
D: NA
CDR3: CASSLSPSYEQYF